This T cell receptor beta chain came from a study of post-analysis software for immune sequencing data. Remarks on this clonotype: What it binds is unknown.

The CDR3 is 16 amino acids. Germline loops: CDR1 SGHTA, CDR2 FQGNSA. V was clipped by 4 bases and J by 0 bases, with 13 bases between them. TCR beta libraries were prepared from cDNA with unique molecular identifiers. T cells, roughly 0.95 to 10 million of them, yielded some 540,000 cDNA molecules. TCRdb used MiXCR to reprocess the PCR reads, holding one entry per CDR3 protein. The table includes about 760,000 distinct CDR3 sequences, 30% detected once. Points from the study as a whole: When patients were compared with controls, five TRBV segments were more frequent, TRBV5-6, TRBV5-1 and TRBV20-1 among them. F-measure co-clustering was strong for batch-matched samples. The normalized Chao1 diversity of multiple sclerosis patients was significantly lower than that of controls.

V and J are TRBV7-2 and TRBJ2-1; no firm D call. This receptor was identified in a girl under 18 with multiple sclerosis. The sample taken for sequencing was blood. The CDR3 bases are TGTGCCAGCAGCTCCGGTGGCCGTAGCTCCTACAATGAGCAGTTCTTC. This translates into CASSSGGRSSYNEQFF.